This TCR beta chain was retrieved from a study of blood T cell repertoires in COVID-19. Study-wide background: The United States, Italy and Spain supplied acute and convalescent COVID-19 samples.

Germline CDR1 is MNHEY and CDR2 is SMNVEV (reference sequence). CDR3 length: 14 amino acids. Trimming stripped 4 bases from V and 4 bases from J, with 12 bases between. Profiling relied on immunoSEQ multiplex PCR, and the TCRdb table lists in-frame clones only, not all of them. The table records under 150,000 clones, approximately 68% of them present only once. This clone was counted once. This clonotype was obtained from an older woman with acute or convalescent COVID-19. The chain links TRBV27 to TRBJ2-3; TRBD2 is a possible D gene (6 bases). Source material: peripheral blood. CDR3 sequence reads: CASSSVLAADTQYF. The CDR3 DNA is TGTGCCAGCAGTTCTGTACTAGCCGCAGATACGCAGTATTTT.